One sample yielded the 5 T cell receptor beta chains listed below, sequenced in a study of human T cells and chemical hapten exposure. The time point denotes: patch test 1, 2 weeks after DPC sensitization. Indicated treatment: therapeutic diphenylcyclopropenone sensitization with weekly scalp DPC. TCRdb itself ran the RACE reads through MiXCR, one entry per CDR3 protein. The table has around 340,000 distinct CDR3 sequences, approximately 6.9% seen once. The sequences come from whole blood, collected in connection with sensitization to the hapten diphenylcyclopropenone (DPC). These receptors came from a woman between 18 and 29 years old with alopecia areata. Some clones in this sample may be carry-over from other donors' samples.

The chain has TRBV5-1 and TRBJ1-2; TRBD1 agrees at 7 bases. J gave up 3 bases and V 5 bases, and 4 bases lay outside the gene matches. CDR3 length: 13 amino acids. CDR1 and CDR2 (germline): SGHRS, YFSETQ. The CDR3 sequence: CASREGADYGYTF. CDR3 coding DNA: TGCGCCAGCAGAGAGGGGGCGGACTATGGCTACACCTTC.

Ten or more counts support this clonotype. Here the CDR3 reads CASSLFLEGYTEAFF. CDR3 sequence (DNA): TGTGCCAGCAGCTTATTCCTTGAGGGGTACACTGAAGCTTTCTTT. The V and J genes are TRBV5-6 and TRBJ1-1, with TRBD1 as a possible D gene (5 bases). The CDR3 is 15 residues long. CDR1 and CDR2 from the germline V gene are SGHDT and YYEEEE. The ends were cut back, 2 bases at V and 3 bases at J, with 14 bases in the middle.

Here the CDR3 reads CASRKQGGVTEAFF. CDR3 coding DNA: TGTGCCAGCAGGAAACAGGGAGGGGTCACTGAAGCTTTCTTT. The chain carries TRBV6-6 and TRBJ1-1; possibly TRBD1 for D (6 bases). Germline V gives CDR1 MNHNY, CDR2 SVGAGI (reference sequence). CDR3 size: 14 residues. The ends were cut back, 6 bases at V and 4 bases at J, with 15 bases in the middle.

This clonotype was found a few times. V gene TRBV11-2 combines with J gene TRBJ1-3; tentative D call: TRBD1 (5 bases). Trimming removed 3 bases from V and 0 bases from J, with 12 bases in between. Germline V gene data show CDR1 as SGHAT and CDR2 as FQNNGV. CDR3 length: 16 residues. The CDR3 here is CASSFRQPVSGNTIYF. CDR3 nucleotide sequence: TGTGCCAGCAGCTTTCGACAGCCAGTCTCTGGAAACACCATATATTTT.

This clonotype was seen a handful of times. The V gene is TRBV21-1, the J gene TRBJ1-3; the table gives TRBD1 as D, unverified against the DNA. TRBV21-1 is shown as a pseudogene. The CDR3 is made up of 16 amino acids. The CDR3 nucleotides read TGTGCCAGCAGCAAAATCCCCCCAGGAGGCAGAAACACCATATATTTT. This gives the protein CASSKIPPGGRNTIYF.